This T cell receptor (beta chain) was identified during a study of shared clonotypes between healthy human individuals. The V gene's germline CDR1 is SGHVS and CDR2 FNYEAQ. CDR3 size: 15 residues. Trimming stripped 1 base from V and 4 bases from J, with 8 bases between. Replicate PCRs for sorted subsets used 200 ng DNA; this equaled tens of thousands of T cell genomes. Repertoires were generated with immunoSEQ multiplex PCR, while TCRdb's copy carries only in-frame clones and drops some. The sample contains about 2.4 million clones, more than 90% of which appear only once. Sequencing was carried out using naive CD4+ T cells sorted from blood. Subset denoted: CD45RA+ positively selected. The sequence derives from a man aged 18 to 30 in good health. The chain employs TRBV7-6 and TRBJ1-6; D may be TRBD1 (6 bases). The CDR3 sequence: CASSLVQGYNSPLHF. CDR3 bases: TGTGCCAGCAGCTTAGTGCAGGGGTATAATTCACCCCTCCACTTT.